This T cell receptor (beta chain) was recovered during a study of OX40 agonist ivuxolimab in advanced cancers. Findings and limits, study-wide: Some of the lowest clonal expansion was seen in partial responders at 0.1-3.0 mg/kg. The work left the antigen specificity of expanded peripheral T cells undetermined.

Germline-derived CDR1 and CDR2 are LNHDA and SQIVND (reference sequence). V shed 10 bases, J shed 7 bases, and the junction held 12 bases outside the gene matches. The CDR3 extends over 14 amino acids. The timepoints at which blood was sampled were baseline, cycle 4 day 1, and cycle 7 day 1. Points on this clone: Its cognate antigen is unknown.

Using immunoSEQ multiplex PCR, the repertoire was profiled, and TCRdb retains in-frame clones only, with some absent. The sample holds around 38,000 clones, over 80% seen once. The receptor was isolated from an adult with an advanced solid tumor such as melanoma, head and neck, liver or kidney cancer. This chain joins TRBV19 and TRBJ2-2; 7 nucleotides agree with TRBD2. The sample consisted of CD4+ or CD8+ T cells sorted from blood, taken in a trial of the OX40 agonist ivuxolimab. The CDR3 loop reads CATGPLAKGGELFF. In DNA, the CDR3 is TGTGCCACCGGTCCACTAGCGAAGGGCGGGGAGCTGTTTTTT.